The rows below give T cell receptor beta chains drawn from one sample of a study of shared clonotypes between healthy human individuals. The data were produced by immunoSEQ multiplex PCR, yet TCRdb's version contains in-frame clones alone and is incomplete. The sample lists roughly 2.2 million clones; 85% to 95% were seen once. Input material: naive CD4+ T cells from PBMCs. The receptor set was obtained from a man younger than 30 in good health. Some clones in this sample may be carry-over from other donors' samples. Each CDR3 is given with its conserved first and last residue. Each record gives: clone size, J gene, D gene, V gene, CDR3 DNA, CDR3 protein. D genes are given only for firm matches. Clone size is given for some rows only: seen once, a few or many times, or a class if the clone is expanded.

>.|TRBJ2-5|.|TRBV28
TGTGCCAGCACTCCTCCCGGAGGGGTTCGGGCACCTCTAACTAGAGAGACCCAGTACTTC
CASTPPGGVRAPLTRETQYF
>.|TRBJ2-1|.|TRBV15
TGTGCCACCAGGAAACAGAGCTCCTACAATGAGCAGTTCTTC
CATRKQSSYNEQFF
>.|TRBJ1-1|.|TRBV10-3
TGTGCCATCAGAGATTTCTCCAGGGGTGGTGGCACTGAAGCTTTCTTT
CAIRDFSRGGGTEAFF
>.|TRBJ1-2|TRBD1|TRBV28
TGTGCCAGCAGTTTACCAGACAGGGTGATAGGCTACACCTTC
CASSLPDRVIGYTF
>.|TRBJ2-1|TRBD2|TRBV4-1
TGCGCCAGCAGCCGTAGCGGGGCCTCCTACAATGAGCAGTTCTTC
CASSRSGASYNEQFF
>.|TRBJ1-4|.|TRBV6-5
TGTGCCAGCAGCCGTTTTGGTGCAACTAATGAAAAACTGTTTTTT
CASSRFGATNEKLFF
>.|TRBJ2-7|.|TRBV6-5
TGTGCCAGCAGTTACCCCCCTAGCGCGGGCTCCTACGAGCAGTACTTC
CASSYPPSAGSYEQYF
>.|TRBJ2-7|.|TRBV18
TGTGCCAGCTCACCCGCCCAGGGTTTAGGCGAGCAGTACTTC
CASSPAQGLGEQYF
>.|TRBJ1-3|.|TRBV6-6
TGTGCCAGCAGTTCGATAGAACTGCTCTCTGGAAACACCATATATTTT
CASSSIELLSGNTIYF
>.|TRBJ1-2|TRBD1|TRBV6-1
TGTGCCAGCAGTGTCGTCCCGGGACAGGGGGCGCGTGGTGGCTACACCTTC
CASSVVPGQGARGGYTF
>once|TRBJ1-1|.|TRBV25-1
TGTGCCAGCAGTGAATGGGAGGGTCTGAACACTGAAGCTTTCTTT
CASSEWEGLNTEAFF
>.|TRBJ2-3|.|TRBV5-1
TGCGCCAGCAGCTTGCAGGGTACCGCAGATACGCAGTATTTT
CASSLQGTADTQYF
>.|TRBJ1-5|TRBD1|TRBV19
TGTGCCAGTAGTCCCCGGGACAGATTCTACTCCAATCAGCCCCAGCATTTT
CASSPRDRFYSNQPQHF
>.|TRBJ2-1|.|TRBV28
TGTGCCAGCAGTTTTAGTGAGCGACGCAATGAGCAGTTCTTC
CASSFSERRNEQFF
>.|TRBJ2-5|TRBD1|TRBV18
TGTGCCAGCTCAACGGTACAGGGGACACAAGAGACCCAGTACTTC
CASSTVQGTQETQYF
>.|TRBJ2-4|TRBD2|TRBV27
TGTGCCAGCAGTTTACTTCCCCCGGGCCAGACTAGCGGCACGGCGGGAAACATTCAGTACTTC
CASSLLPPGQTSGTAGNIQYF
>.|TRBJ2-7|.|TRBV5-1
TGCGCCAGCAGCTTGGCAGGGACAAACTACGAGCAGTACTTC
CASSLAGTNYEQYF
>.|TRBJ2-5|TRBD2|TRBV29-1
TGCAGCGTTCGCCAGAGCGGGAGACGAGAGACCCAGTACTTC
CSVRQSGRRETQYF
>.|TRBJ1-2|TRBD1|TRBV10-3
TGTGCCATCAGTCCGACGACAGGGCCCTATGGCTACACCTTC
CAISPTTGPYGYTF
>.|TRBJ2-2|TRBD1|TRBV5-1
TGCGCCAGCAGCTCGACAGGGGTCACCGGGGAGCTGTTTTTT
CASSSTGVTGELFF
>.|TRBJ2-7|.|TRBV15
TGTGCCACCGCACCCACGACCTACGAGCAGTACTTC
CATAPTTYEQYF
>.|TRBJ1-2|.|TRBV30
TGTGCCTGGAGTGTAGCTGCGGTTAACTATGGCTACACCTTC
CAWSVAAVNYGYTF
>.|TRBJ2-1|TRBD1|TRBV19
TGTGCCAGTAGTAACAGGGGCTTATCCTACAATGAGCAGTTCTTC
CASSNRGLSYNEQFF
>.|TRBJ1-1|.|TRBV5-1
TGCGCCAGCAGCTCAGCCACAGGGAAGAACACTGAAGCTTTCTTT
CASSSATGKNTEAFF
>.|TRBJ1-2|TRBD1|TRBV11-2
TGTGCCAGCAGCGAAAGACAGGGAGCAGGCTACACCTTC
CASSERQGAGYTF
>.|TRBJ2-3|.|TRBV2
TGTGCCAGCAGTGTTCTTAGCACAGATACGCAGTATTTT
CASSVLSTDTQYF
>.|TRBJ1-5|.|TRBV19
TGTGCCAGTAGTATAAGGGTTACTCAGCCCCAGCATTTT
CASSIRVTQPQHF
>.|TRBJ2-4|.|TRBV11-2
TGTGCCAGCAGCTTAGTTAGGGCCTCGAACATTCAGTACTTC
CASSLVRASNIQYF
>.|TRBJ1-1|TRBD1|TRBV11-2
TGTGCCACCCTCACAGGGGGTGGCACTGAAGCTTTCTTT
CATLTGGGTEAFF
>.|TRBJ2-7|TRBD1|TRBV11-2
TGTGCCAGCAGCTTACTGGGACAGGGGAACGAGCAGTACTTC
CASSLLGQGNEQYF
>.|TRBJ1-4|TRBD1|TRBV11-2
TGTGCCAGCAGCCACAGGGGGGAAGGTGAAAAACTGTTTTTT
CASSHRGEGEKLFF
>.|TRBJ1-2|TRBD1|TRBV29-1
TGCAGCGTTGAAGGGACAGGAGGGGGCGGCTACACCTTC
CSVEGTGGGGYTF
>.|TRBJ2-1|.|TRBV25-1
TGTGCCAGCAGGAGGGGGGTTTATGAGCAGTTCTTC
CASRRGVYEQFF